This passage covers 17 T cell receptor beta chains from one sample sequenced in a study of siplizumab effects on memory and regulatory T cells (dated by TCRdb to the late 2010s). Library creation used the immunoSEQ multiplex PCR assay. Imported from immuneACCESS, the table was reduced by TCRdb to in-frame sequences with V and J called. These copies leave out some clones; in studies compared against another copy, an unresolved V gene accounts for under half, and the cause of the remainder is not known. Counted in this sample were some 75,000 clones; just over 90% of them appeared once. The ten largest clonotypes hold about 5% of the sample. The sequencing sample was made of CD8+ T cells sorted from blood. All receptors derive from a human donor in good health.

The V and J genes are TRBV29-1 and TRBJ2-2; no clear D gene. V was shortened by 4 bases and J by 0 bases, with 3 bases between the two germline ends. CDR1 and CDR2 from the germline V gene are SQVTM and ANQGSEA. The CDR3 has 12 amino acids. CDR3 bases: TGCAGCGTTGCCCCGAACACCGGGGAGCTGTTTTTT. This translates into CSVAPNTGELFF.

This chain uses TRBV4-1 with TRBJ2-5; D may match TRBD1 or TRBD2 (6 bases each). Germline V gene data show CDR1 as MGHRA and CDR2 as YSYEKL. This CDR3 is built from 14 residues. V was trimmed by 2 bases and J by 5 bases, leaving 12 bases between them. CDR3 sequence reads: CASSQSRGRETQYF. The DNA of the CDR3 is TGCGCCAGCAGCCAAAGTAGGGGGAGGGAGACCCAGTACTTC.

The genes are TRBV28 and TRBJ1-2; D call uncertain. The V end lost 5 bases, the J end lost 4 bases, and 17 bases lay between the germline ends. CDR1 and CDR2 (germline): MDHEN, SYDVKM. This CDR3 region has 15 residues. As DNA, the CDR3 is TGTGCCAGCAGTCCAGGCGGGTACCCGCTCTATGGCTACACCTTC. Protein: CASSPGGYPLYGYTF.

The chain combines TRBV30 with TRBJ2-7; a possible D gene is TRBD2 (6 bases). The V end was cut by 0 bases, the J end by 5 bases, with 14 bases between. This CDR3 spans 14 amino acids. The germline V gene encodes CDR1 GTSNPN and CDR2 SVGIG (reference sequence). The CDR3 coding sequence is TGTGCCTGGAGTGTATCCTCCAGGGAGGACGAGCAGTACTTC. As protein: CAWSVSSREDEQYF.

The J gene is TRBJ2-3, the V gene TRBV11-2, with TRBD2 matching over 9 bases. The CDR3 length is 15 residues. Losses at the gene ends were 5 bases for V and 2 bases for J; bases not matched to a gene: 5. Germline V CDR1 and CDR2: SGHAT, FQNNGV. In nucleotides, the CDR3 is TGTGCCAGCAGCCCCGGGACTAGCTACACAGATACGCAGTATTTT. Its translation: CASSPGTSYTDTQYF.

CDR3 coding DNA: TGTGCCAGCAGTTATGGGGCGGGCGTTGAAAAACTGTTTTTT. This translates into CASSYGAGVEKLFF. The V and J genes are TRBV6-6 and TRBJ1-4; possibly TRBD1 for D (5 bases). The germline V gene has CDR1 MNHNY and CDR2 SVGAGI (reference sequence). The ends were cut back, 3 bases at V and 7 bases at J, with 12 bases in the middle. The CDR3 is made up of 14 amino acids.

This clone was observed a single time. This sequence joins TRBV5-4 and TRBJ2-7; the match to TRBD1 covers 8 bases. Germline assignment: CDR1 SGHNT and CDR2 YYREEE (reference sequence). Germline trimming cut 5 bases from V and 2 bases from J; bases unmatched to any gene: 6. The CDR3 is 14 residues long. CDR3 sequence: CASRTGVEPYEQYF. The CDR3 DNA is TGTGCCAGCAGGACAGGGGTAGAGCCCTACGAGCAGTACTTC.

This clone was found once. The chain links TRBV2 to TRBJ1-5; D not resolved. This CDR3 is built from 15 residues. The V end was cut by 6 bases, the J end by 3 bases, with 15 bases between. Germline lookup yields CDR1 SNHLY and CDR2 FYNNEI. The CDR3 spells CASRLLDVTNQPQHF. The CDR3 DNA reads as TGTGCCAGCAGGCTACTTGACGTAACCAATCAGCCCCAGCATTTT.

The chain recombines TRBV15 with TRBJ2-3; 7 bases fit TRBD2. J was trimmed by 2 bases and V by 3 bases; bases with no gene match: 5. Germline values: CDR1 LNHNV, CDR2 YYDKDF (reference sequence). The CDR3 has 15 amino acids. The CDR3 loop is CATSRAAGDTDTQYF. CDR3 nucleotides: TGTGCCACCAGCAGGGCCGCGGGAGACACAGATACGCAGTATTTT.

This chain joins TRBV19 and TRBJ2-2, with D perhaps matching TRBD1 (6 bases). CDR1 and CDR2 from the germline V gene are LNHDA and SQIVND (reference sequence). The CDR3 loop spans 14 amino acids. Trimming took 6 bases from V and 4 from J, leaving 12 bases between them. The CDR3 here is CASRWGPGTGELFF. Written as DNA, the CDR3 is TGTGCCAGTAGATGGGGGCCGGGCACCGGGGAGCTGTTTTTT. Drawing the rest from reference TRBV19 and TRBJ2-2, the complete variable domain is DGGITQSPKYLFRKEGQNVTLSCEQNLNHDAMYWYRQDPGQGLRLIYYSQIVNDFQKGDIAEGYSVSREKKESFPLTVTSAQKNPTAFYLCASRWGPGTGELFFGEGSRLTVL.

The gene calls are TRBV29-1 and TRBJ1-2; D may be TRBD1 (6 bases). Trimming took off 7 bases at V and 5 bases at J, with 14 bases between the two ends. The length of the CDR3 is 12 residues. CDR1 is SQVTM, CDR2 ANQGSEA, per germline. CDR3 sequence reads: CSDTGTKYGYTF. The CDR3 DNA reads TGCAGCGATACAGGGACCAAGTATGGCTACACCTTC. Together with reference TRBV29-1 and TRBJ1-2, the CDR3 gives the full variable domain: SAVISQKPSRDICQRGTSLTIQCQVDSQVTMMFWYRQQPGQSLTLIATANQGSEATYESGFVIDKFPISRPNLTFSTLTVSNMSPEDSSIYLCSDTGTKYGYTFGSGTRLTVV.

This sequence joins TRBV7-9 and TRBJ2-3; 7 bases map to TRBD2. The CDR3 is made up of 17 amino acids. CDR1 and CDR2 from the germline V gene are SEHNR and FQNEAQ (reference sequence). V shed 1 base, J shed 6 bases, and the junction held 13 bases outside the gene matches. In DNA form, the CDR3 reads TGTGCCAGCAGCTTAGTTACTAGCGCGTCTTATTGGGATACGCAGTATTTT. It codes for CASSLVTSASYWDTQYF.

The chain combines TRBV13 with TRBJ1-2, with 7 nucleotides matching TRBD1. Germline CDR1 and CDR2: PRHDT and FYEKMQ (reference sequence). The CDR3 covers 13 residues. V lost 8 bases to trimming and J lost 2 bases; unmatched junction nucleotides: 5. As DNA, the CDR3 is TGTGCCAGCCCCCTACAGGGGAACTATGGCTACACCTTC. As protein: CASPLQGNYGYTF.

The chain links TRBV2 to TRBJ2-1; tentatively, D is TRBD2 (6 bases). The CDR3 spans 15 residues. V dropped 2 bases and J dropped 10 bases, with 18 bases sitting between them. Per the germline V gene, CDR1 is SNHLY and CDR2 is FYNNEI. CDR3 nucleotide sequence: TGTGCCAGCAGTGAACAGGGCGGGGACCGGAGGGAGCAGTTCTTC. Residues: CASSEQGGDRREQFF.

The V and J genes are TRBV7-9 and TRBJ2-7; 8 bases agree with TRBD1. V trimming: 5 bases; J trimming: 2 bases; junction bases outside the gene matches: 2. This CDR3 has 13 amino acids. Per germline, CDR1 SEHNR and CDR2 FQNEAQ (reference sequence). CDR3 nucleotide sequence: TGTGCCAGCAGCCAGACAGGGGCCTACGAGCAGTACTTC. It specifies CASSQTGAYEQYF.

This rearrangement joins TRBV9 to TRBJ1-1; no definite D call. Germline V gene lookup returns CDR1 SGDLS and CDR2 YYNGEE. V gave up 1 base and J gave up 1 base, with 5 bases separating them. This CDR3 spans 13 amino acids. CDR3 coding DNA: TGTGCCAGCAGCGTATCAGCGAACACTGAAGCTTTCTTT. The encoded protein is CASSVSANTEAFF.

This chain joins TRBV27 and TRBJ2-7; D is possibly TRBD1 (5 bases). The germline gives CDR1 MNHEY, CDR2 SMNVEV (reference sequence). Trimming cost V 6 bases and J 4 bases, with 7 bases left between them. The CDR3 extends over 11 amino acids. CDR3 protein: CASSKGYEQYF. CDR3 nucleotides: TGTGCCAGCAGCAAGGGGTACGAGCAGTACTTC.